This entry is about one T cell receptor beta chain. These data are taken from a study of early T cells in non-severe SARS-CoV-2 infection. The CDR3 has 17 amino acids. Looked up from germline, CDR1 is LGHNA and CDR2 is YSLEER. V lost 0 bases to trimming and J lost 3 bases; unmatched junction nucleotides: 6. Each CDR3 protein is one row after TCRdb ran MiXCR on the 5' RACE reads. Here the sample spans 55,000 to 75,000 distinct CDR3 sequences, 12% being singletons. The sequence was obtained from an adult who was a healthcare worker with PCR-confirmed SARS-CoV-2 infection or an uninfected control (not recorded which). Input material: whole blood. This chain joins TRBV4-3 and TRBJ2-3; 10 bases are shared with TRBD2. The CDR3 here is CASSQDRAGGPTDTQYF. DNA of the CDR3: TGCGCCAGCAGCCAAGACCGAGCGGGGGGGCCAACAGATACGCAGTATTTT.